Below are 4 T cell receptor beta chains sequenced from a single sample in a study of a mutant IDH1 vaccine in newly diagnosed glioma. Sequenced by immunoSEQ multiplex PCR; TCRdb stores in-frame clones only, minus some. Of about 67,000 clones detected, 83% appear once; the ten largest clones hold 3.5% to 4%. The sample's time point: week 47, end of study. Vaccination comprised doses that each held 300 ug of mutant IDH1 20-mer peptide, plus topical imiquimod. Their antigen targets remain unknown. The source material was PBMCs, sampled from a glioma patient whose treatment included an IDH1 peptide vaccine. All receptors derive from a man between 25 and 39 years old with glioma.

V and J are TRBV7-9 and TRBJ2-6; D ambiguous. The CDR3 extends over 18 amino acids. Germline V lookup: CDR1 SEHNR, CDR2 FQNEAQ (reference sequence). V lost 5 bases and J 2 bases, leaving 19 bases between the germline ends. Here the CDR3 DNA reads TGTGCCAGCAGCGCCCCCCGAGAATTAGTAACTGGGGCCAACGTCCTGACTTTC. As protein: CASSAPRELVTGANVLTF. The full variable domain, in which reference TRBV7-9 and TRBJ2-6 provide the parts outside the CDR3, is DTGVSQNPRHKITKRGQNVTFRCDPISEHNRLYWYRQTLGQGPEFLTYFQNEAQLEKSRLLSDRFSAERPKGSFSTLEIQRTEQGDSAMYLCASSAPRELVTGANVLTFGAGSRLTVL.

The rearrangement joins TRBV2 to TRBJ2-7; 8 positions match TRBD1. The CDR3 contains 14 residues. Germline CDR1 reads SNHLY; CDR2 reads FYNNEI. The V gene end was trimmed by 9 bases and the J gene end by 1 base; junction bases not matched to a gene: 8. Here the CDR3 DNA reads TGTGCCAGGGGCCCCGGGACAGGTTCCTACGAGCAGTACTTC. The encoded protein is CARGPGTGSYEQYF. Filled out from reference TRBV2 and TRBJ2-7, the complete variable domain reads EPEVTQTPSHQVTQMGQEVILRCVPISNHLYFYWYRQILGQKVEFLVSFYNNEISEKSEIFDDQFSVERPDGSNFTLKIRSTKLEDSAMYFCARGPGTGSYEQYFGPGTRLTVT.

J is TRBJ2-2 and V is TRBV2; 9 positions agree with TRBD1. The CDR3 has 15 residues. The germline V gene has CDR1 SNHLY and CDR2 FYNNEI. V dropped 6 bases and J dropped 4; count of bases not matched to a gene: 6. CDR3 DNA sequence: TGTGCCAGCAGGCGACAGGGGGAAATCACCGGGGAGCTGTTTTTT. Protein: CASRRQGEITGELFF.

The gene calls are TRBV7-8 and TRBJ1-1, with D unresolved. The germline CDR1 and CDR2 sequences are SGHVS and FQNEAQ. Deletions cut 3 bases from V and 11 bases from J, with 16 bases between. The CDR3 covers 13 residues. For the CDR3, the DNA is TGTGCCAGCAGCTTTGAAAGGGCCTCCAAGGCTTTCTTT. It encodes CASSFERASKAFF.